Shown below are 21 T cell receptor beta chains from a single sample sequenced in a study of shared clonotypes between healthy human individuals. The assay was immunoSEQ multiplex PCR, and TCRdb's table has in-frame clones only and misses some. This table has 2 million to 3 million clones, 80% to 95% appearing once. Sequenced sample: naive CD4+ T cells from PBMCs. Described subset: CD45RA+ positively selected. Receptor source: a man younger than 30 in good health. Some clones in this sample may be carry-over from other donors' samples.

The chain links TRBV30 to TRBJ1-2; perhaps TRBD1 as D (5 bases). The CDR3 is 12 residues long. V lost 4 bases, J lost 4 bases, and 10 bases lay in between. Germline loops: CDR1 GTSNPN, CDR2 SVGIG (reference sequence). This CDR3 is CAWTGTGYGYTF. As DNA, the CDR3 is TGTGCCTGGACAGGGACCGGCTATGGCTACACCTTC.

This clone was picked up one time. The J gene is TRBJ1-1, the V gene TRBV10-3, with D perhaps matching TRBD1 (5 bases). This CDR3 spans 20 amino acids. Between the trimmed V and J ends, which lost 8 bases and 2 bases, there was a span of 33 bases. Germline loops: CDR1 ENHRY, CDR2 SYGVKD. The CDR3 spells CAIHQGDKSTYPHSNTEAFF. The CDR3 DNA follows: TGTGCCATCCACCAGGGAGACAAGTCCACTTATCCACACAGCAACACTGAAGCTTTCTTT.

The gene calls are TRBV6-1 and TRBJ2-7; the match to TRBD1 covers 10 bases. The CDR3 spans 14 residues. The trim removed 8 bases at V and 5 bases at J, leaving 9 bases unmatched. CDR1 MNHNS and CDR2 SASEGT come from the germline V gene. The CDR3 spells CASGEGQGNHEQYF. The CDR3 bases are TGTGCCAGCGGGGAGGGACAGGGGAACCACGAGCAGTACTTC.

J is TRBJ2-1 and V is TRBV7-3; 9 bases line up with TRBD1. The CDR3 loop spans 15 amino acids. With V trimmed by 5 bases and J by 5 bases, 7 bases remained unmatched. Germline V gene sequence: CDR1 SGHTA, CDR2 FQGTGA. The CDR3 bases are TGTGCCAGCAGCCCGGGGACAGGGAGCCACAATGAGCAGTTCTTC. Its translation: CASSPGTGSHNEQFF.

This chain uses TRBV7-3 with TRBJ2-3; D may be TRBD2 (8 bases). Germline-derived CDR1 and CDR2 are SGHTA and FQGTGA. V was clipped by 5 bases and J by 4 bases, with 13 bases between them. The CDR3 is 14 residues long. The CDR3 DNA reads as TGTGCCAGCAGCCCCGGGAGGGGGCCAGATACGCAGTATTTT. Translating gives CASSPGRGPDTQYF.

The genes are TRBV6-5 and TRBJ2-1; 10 bases are shared with TRBD2. With V trimmed by 9 bases and J by 3 bases, 5 bases remained unmatched. This CDR3 is 14 amino acids long. CDR1 and CDR2 from the germline V gene are MNHEY and SVGAGI. CDR3 region: CASRSGRDYNEQFF. DNA for the CDR3: TGTGCCAGTCGGAGCGGGAGGGACTACAATGAGCAGTTCTTC.

The CDR3 region has the DNA TGTGCCAGCAGTGAAGGGGCGACCCAGTACTTC. It specifies CASSEGATQYF. The genes are TRBV25-1 and TRBJ2-5, with D possibly matching TRBD1 (5 bases). Germline loops: CDR1 MGHDK, CDR2 SYGVNS. CDR3 length: 11 residues. V dropped 2 bases and J dropped 7 bases, with 5 bases sitting between them.

V is TRBV15 and J is TRBJ2-5, with 7 bases fitting TRBD1. After removal of 1 base from V and 1 base from J, the junction contained 6 bases not matched to a gene. There are 16 residues in the CDR3. Germline loops: CDR1 LNHNV, CDR2 YYDKDF (reference sequence). The DNA for the CDR3 is TGTGCCACCAGCAGAGGGGTGGACAGGAGCCAAGAGACCCAGTACTTC. It translates to CATSRGVDRSQETQYF.

This clone was seen once. The chain carries TRBV28 and TRBJ1-4, with D perhaps TRBD1 (5 bases). Germline-derived CDR1 and CDR2 are MDHEN and SYDVKM. The V end lost 5 bases, the J end lost 1 base, and 11 bases lay between the germline ends. This CDR3 region has 15 residues. As DNA, the CDR3 is TGTGCCAGCAGTCCCCCCCAGGGAACTAATGAAAAACTGTTTTTT. Protein: CASSPPQGTNEKLFF.

V gene TRBV5-6 combines with J gene TRBJ2-7; 7 nucleotides align to TRBD1. CDR1 SGHDT and CDR2 YYEEEE come from the germline V gene. The junction had 14 bases not matched to a gene; V was cut back by 4 bases and J by 7 bases. The CDR3 covers 15 residues. The CDR3 DNA reads as TGTGCCAGCAGCCCCCGACAGGGTCTTTCCTTTGAGCAGTACTTC. The encoded protein is CASSPRQGLSFEQYF.

The V gene is TRBV7-9, the J gene TRBJ2-7; 9 positions match TRBD1. CDR1 is SEHNR, CDR2 FQNEAQ, per germline (reference sequence). CDR3 length equals 14 residues. The junction had 5 bases not matched to a gene; V was cut back by 6 bases and J by 2 bases. CDR3 loop: CASSRDRVTYEQYF. CDR3 DNA: TGTGCCAGCAGTAGGGACAGGGTAACCTACGAGCAGTACTTC.

Points on this clone: Distinct nucleotide sequences in the sample also encode this CDR3. The chain has TRBV20-1 and TRBJ1-3; D is ambiguous. Trimming took off 3 bases at V and 1 base at J, with 1 base between the two ends. There are 11 residues in the CDR3. Germline values: CDR1 DFQATT, CDR2 SNEGSKA (reference sequence). The CDR3 sequence is CSARSGNTIYF. CDR3 bases: TGCAGTGCTAGGTCTGGAAACACCATATATTTT.

A note on this clone: Other DNA variants within this sample encode the same CDR3. The chain links TRBV14 to TRBJ2-1, with D possibly TRBD2 on 6 matching bases. Trimming removed 0 bases at V and 7 bases at J, with 7 bases between. The CDR3 extends over 13 amino acids. Germline V gene lookup returns CDR1 SGHDN and CDR2 FVKESK. The DNA for the CDR3 is TGTGCCAGCAGCCAAGACCGGGGGAATGAGCAGTTCTTC. The encoded protein is CASSQDRGNEQFF.

J is TRBJ1-2 and V is TRBV14, with a possible D match to TRBD1 (5 bases). This CDR3 region has 13 residues. Trimming removed 1 base at V and 8 bases at J, with 11 bases between. The germline V gene has CDR1 SGHDN and CDR2 FVKESK. The CDR3 DNA sequence: TGTGCCAGCAGCCAAGGCAGGGTGCGGGGCTACACCTTC. It is translated as CASSQGRVRGYTF.

The genes are TRBV5-1 and TRBJ2-7, with a possible D match to TRBD2 (7 bases). Trimming removed 2 bases at V and 5 bases at J, with 17 bases between. The CDR3 spans 15 residues. CDR1 SGHRS and CDR2 YFSETQ come from the germline V gene. Written as DNA, the CDR3 is TGCGCCAGCAGCTTCTTGGGGGGGCTTGAGAACGAGCAGTACTTC. Translated: CASSFLGGLENEQYF.

The genes are TRBV16 and TRBJ1-1; D remains unclear. V lost 4 bases to trimming and J lost 4 bases, with 10 bases between them. The length of the CDR3 is 13 residues. In germline, CDR1 is KGHSY, CDR2 FQNENV. The CDR3 here is CASSPAWGTEAFF. CDR3 nucleotides: TGTGCCAGCAGCCCGGCCTGGGGCACTGAAGCTTTCTTT.

Notes on this clone: This is likely a read error, given that the CDR3 carries no conserved phenylalanine or tryptophan at its end. It is unclear where the CDR3 begins or ends on the DNA, so no DNA is shown, and the CDR3 is as TCRdb lists it. The V and J genes are TRBV5-4 and TRBJ2-3; TRBD1 is the table's D call and was not checked against the DNA. Germline CDR1 reads SGHNT; CDR2 reads YYREEE (reference sequence). The CDR3 spans 12 residues, counting both ends. The CDR3 sequence: CASSLVETDLQY.

The genes are TRBV7-8 and TRBJ1-5, with D possibly matching TRBD1 (6 bases). V was shortened by 0 bases and J by 4 bases, with 13 bases between the two germline ends. Germline CDR1 reads SGHVS; CDR2 reads FQNEAQ. The CDR3 length is 16 residues. The CDR3 here is CASSLARGQRNQPQHF. CDR3 bases: TGTGCCAGCAGCTTAGCGCGGGGGCAGAGGAATCAGCCCCAGCATTTT.

This clone has just a few counts. CDR3 region: CASSLEAPGRAFF. CDR3 in DNA: TGTGCCAGCAGCTTAGAGGCCCCGGGGCGAGCTTTCTTT. The V and J genes are TRBV11-2 and TRBJ1-1, with D perhaps TRBD1 (5 bases). V lost 0 bases to trimming and J lost 10 bases, with 12 bases between them. The CDR3 extends over 13 amino acids. Germline lookup yields CDR1 SGHAT and CDR2 FQNNGV.

The sample holds one count of this clone. This chain links TRBV18 with TRBJ2-7, with a possible D match to TRBD2 (6 bases). The V end was cut by 5 bases, the J end by 5 bases, with 13 bases between. The germline V gene has CDR1 KGHSH and CDR2 LQKENI. This CDR3 comprises 13 residues. As DNA, the CDR3 is TGTGCCAGCTCAACCGGGACTGACAACGAGCAGTACTTC. This gives the protein CASSTGTDNEQYF.

This clone was counted a single time. This chain connects TRBV6-5 to TRBJ1-1; a weak D match, TRBD1 (6 bases). The CDR3 totals 12 residues. V lost 5 bases, J lost 10 bases, and 14 bases lay in between. Per germline, CDR1 MNHEY and CDR2 SVGAGI. Here the CDR3 reads CASSPQGITAFF. The CDR3 bases are TGTGCCAGCAGTCCTCAGGGGATAACAGCTTTCTTT.